The 23 T cell receptor beta chains reported below all come from one sample, sequenced in a study of CD8 T cells in Susac syndrome. Reverse transcription of roughly 0.45 to 1 ug RNA was performed with random hexamers. TCRdb reanalysed the immunoSEQ multiplex PCR reads using MiXCR and keeps one entry per CDR3 protein. Among approximately 70,000 distinct CDR3 sequences, roughly 94% were seen once, and the ten largest hold 0.56%. The source material was CD8+ T cells from PBMCs. The receptors originated from a human donor with multiple sclerosis.

DNA for the CDR3: TGTGCCATCAGTGAGCAGCCAGGGTTCTCCTATGGCTACACCTTC. This encodes CAISEQPGFSYGYTF. The chain carries TRBV10-3 and TRBJ1-2, with D possibly being TRBD1 (5 bases). V was clipped by 2 bases and J by 4 bases, with 14 bases between them. The CDR3 is made up of 15 amino acids. The V gene's germline CDR1 is ENHRY and CDR2 SYGVKD.

The chain couples TRBV24-1 to TRBJ2-1; D is ambiguous. V gave up 9 bases and J gave up 9 bases, with 14 bases separating them. The CDR3 covers 12 residues. Germline CDR1 is KGHDR and CDR2 is SFDVKD. CDR3 region: CATAASLPEQFF. CDR3 DNA: TGTGCCACCGCCGCCAGCCTTCCTGAGCAGTTCTTC.

The rearrangement uses TRBV6-4 and TRBJ2-7; 14 positions match TRBD2. The V segment lost 5 bases and the J segment 0 bases; nucleotides outside the gene matches: 3. From germline, CDR1 is MRHNA and CDR2 SNTAGT. The CDR3 totals 16 residues. The CDR3 sequence is CASSPGTSGGSYEQYF. As DNA, the CDR3 is TGTGCCAGCAGTCCCGGGACTAGCGGGGGCTCCTACGAGCAGTACTTC.

This sequence joins TRBV4-3 and TRBJ1-5, with D perhaps TRBD1 (5 bases). CDR3 length: 15 residues. V lost 1 base to trimming and J lost 7 bases, with 14 bases between them. Germline V lookup: CDR1 LGHNA, CDR2 YSLEER. CDR3 DNA sequence: TGCGCCAGCAGCCAAGTTTTCCAGGGTGGACAGCCCCAGCATTTT. It is translated as CASSQVFQGGQPQHF.

In DNA, the CDR3 is TGTGCCAGCAGGGTAGCGGGAAGGATCAACGAGCAGTACTTC. Its translation: CASRVAGRINEQYF. The chain joins TRBV27 to TRBJ2-7; 8 nucleotides align to TRBD2. V shed 6 bases and J 5 bases; nucleotides not matched to a gene: 9. Per the germline V gene, CDR1 is MNHEY and CDR2 is SMNVEV (reference sequence). This CDR3 contains 14 residues.

This clonotype was recorded once. The chain links TRBV27 to TRBJ2-3; TRBD2 agrees at 7 bases. The length of the CDR3 is 12 residues. Trimming took 2 bases from V and 9 from J; bases not matched to a gene: 2. Germline CDR1 and CDR2: MNHEY and SMNVEV (reference sequence). CDR3 sequence (DNA): TGTGCCAGCAGTTTACTGGGGGGGACGCAGTATTTT. Its protein is CASSLLGGTQYF.

The rearrangement links TRBV27 to TRBJ1-5; tentatively, D is TRBD1 (5 bases). V was pared by 3 bases and J by 4 bases, with 10 bases between. The V gene's germline CDR1 is MNHEY and CDR2 SMNVEV (reference sequence). The CDR3 extends over 14 amino acids. In DNA, the CDR3 is TGTGCCAGCAGTTTTCTGGGGACTAATCAGCCCCAGCATTTT. This translates into CASSFLGTNQPQHF.

The CDR3 region has the DNA TGTGCCAGCAGCCCCCGGGACTCCTACGAGCAGTACTTC. Translation gives CASSPRDSYEQYF. The chain combines TRBV3-1 with TRBJ2-7; D may be TRBD2 (5 bases). Trimming removed 4 bases from V and 0 bases from J, with 7 bases in between. The CDR3 runs to 13 residues. Germline lookup yields CDR1 LGHDT and CDR2 YNNKEL (reference sequence).

This clonotype has only one observation. The chain links TRBV28 to TRBJ2-1, with 8 nucleotides matching TRBD2. Germline V gene lookup returns CDR1 MDHEN and CDR2 SYDVKM. V trimming: 6 bases; J trimming: 9 bases; junction bases outside the gene matches: 13. This CDR3 region has 15 residues. The CDR3 region has the DNA TGTGCCAGCAGCCTTCGGGGGGGCCCTGGTCGTGAGCAGTTCTTC. It is translated as CASSLRGGPGREQFF.

The chain recombines TRBV24-1 with TRBJ2-1; TRBD2 agrees at 8 bases. Looked up from germline, CDR1 is KGHDR and CDR2 is SFDVKD. CDR3 length: 16 amino acids. V lost 1 base, J lost 9 bases, and 10 bases stayed unmatched. CDR3 nucleotides: TGTGCCACCAGTGATTTATCCGGGAGGGATGGGGGTGAGCAGTTCTTC. Encoded protein: CATSDLSGRDGGEQFF.

This chain links TRBV15 with TRBJ2-3; 9 bases fit TRBD1. The V segment lost 0 bases and the J segment 4 bases; nucleotides outside the gene matches: 5. Germline CDR1 is LNHNV and CDR2 is YYDKDF (reference sequence). The CDR3 covers 16 residues. This chain's CDR3 is CATSREPGQGPDTQYF. The CDR3 nucleotides are TGTGCCACCAGCAGAGAGCCGGGACAGGGCCCAGATACGCAGTATTTT.

The table lists this clonotype with a count of one. CDR3 in DNA: TGCAGCGTCAGTGAGCGCGAGCGGGGCTTATACTACAATGAGCAGTTCTTC. The encoded protein is CSVSERERGLYYNEQFF. This rearrangement joins TRBV29-1 to TRBJ2-1; TRBD2 agrees at 7 bases. Unmatched junction bases numbered 17, after V lost 6 bases and J lost 3 bases. This CDR3 comprises 17 residues. CDR1 SQVTM and CDR2 ANQGSEA come from the germline V gene.

V usage is TRBV20-1 and J usage is TRBJ1-1, with D tentatively TRBD1 (6 bases). The V gene's germline CDR1 is DFQATT and CDR2 SNEGSKA (reference sequence). The CDR3 length is 13 residues. Trimming stripped 1 base from V and 10 bases from J, with 16 bases between. The CDR3 loop is CSARVGGAPGAFF. In nucleotides, the CDR3 is TGCAGTGCTAGAGTGGGGGGCGCCCCTGGAGCTTTCTTT.

The chain couples TRBV7-9 to TRBJ1-5; D gene uncertain. V lost 5 bases and J 5 bases, leaving 4 bases between the germline ends. The CDR3 extends over 11 amino acids. Germline CDR1 reads SEHNR; CDR2 reads FQNEAQ (reference sequence). For the CDR3, the DNA is TGTGCCAGCAGCCGGTATCAGCCCCAGCATTTT. Its protein product is CASSRYQPQHF.

This rearrangement joins TRBV30 to TRBJ1-1; possibly TRBD1 for D (5 bases). Germline CDR1 is GTSNPN and CDR2 is SVGIG (reference sequence). The CDR3 is 14 residues long. Trimming pared 8 bases from V and 1 base from J, leaving 17 bases between. The CDR3 sequence is CAHRGGAGNTEAFF. CDR3 bases: TGTGCCCACCGCGGAGGGGCAGGGAACACTGAAGCTTTCTTT.

This clonotype was counted a single time. This chain links TRBV3-1 with TRBJ2-1; 8 bases are shared with TRBD2. CDR1 is LGHDT and CDR2 is YNNKEL in the germline V gene (reference sequence). The length of the CDR3 is 16 residues. Unmatched junction bases numbered 10, after V lost 2 bases and J lost 7 bases. This CDR3 reads CASSQWVSGDRNEQFF. The CDR3, as DNA: TGTGCCAGCAGCCAATGGGTTAGCGGGGATCGGAATGAGCAGTTCTTC.

CDR3 in DNA: TGTGCCAGCAGCCAACCCAGCGGAAGTAGGACAGGATCCTACTACGAGCAGTACTTC. Amino acids: CASSQPSGSRTGSYYEQYF. The chain links TRBV7-8 to TRBJ2-7, with 7 bases aligning to TRBD1. The ends lost 5 bases at V and 3 bases at J; junction bases unmatched: 22. The length of the CDR3 is 19 residues. CDR1 and CDR2 (germline): SGHVS, FQNEAQ.

This clonotype has a single count. The rearrangement joins TRBV4-3 to TRBJ2-7; 8 bases fit TRBD2. Trimming cost V 4 bases and J 2 bases; bases outside gene matches: 10. Germline CDR1 is LGHNA and CDR2 is YSLEER. The CDR3 contains 16 residues. CDR3 residues: CASSPDWSGGAYEQYF. Here the CDR3 DNA reads TGCGCCAGCAGCCCCGACTGGAGCGGGGGCGCCTACGAGCAGTACTTC.

This rearrangement joins TRBV28 to TRBJ2-7; weak D call: TRBD1 (5 bases). The CDR3 is made up of 11 amino acids. Germline CDR1 is MDHEN and CDR2 is SYDVKM. Trimming removed 6 bases from V and 3 bases from J, with 6 bases in between. CDR3 sequence reads: CASRDNYEQYF. The CDR3, as DNA: TGTGCCAGCAGGGACAACTACGAGCAGTACTTC.

The V and J genes are TRBV14 and TRBJ1-2; D gene uncertain. The V and J ends lost 1 base and 0 bases respectively, with 3 bases between them. Germline V gene lookup returns CDR1 SGHDN and CDR2 FVKESK. The CDR3 extends over 13 amino acids. The CDR3 sequence: CASSQGANYGYTF. In DNA form, the CDR3 reads TGTGCCAGCAGCCAAGGGGCTAACTATGGCTACACCTTC.

The gene calls are TRBV7-2 and TRBJ2-7; possible D gene TRBD2, 5 bases. The V end lost 1 base, the J end lost 3 bases, and 10 bases lay between the germline ends. The CDR3 is made up of 14 amino acids. The V gene's germline CDR1 is SGHTA and CDR2 FQGNSA. This chain's CDR3 is CASSLVGVNYEQYF. The CDR3, as DNA: TGTGCCAGCAGCTTAGTCGGGGTAAACTACGAGCAGTACTTC.

This clonotype was picked up one time. The chain employs TRBV7-3 and TRBJ2-7; a weak D match, TRBD2 (5 bases). This CDR3 is built from 13 residues. CDR1 and CDR2 (germline): SGHTA, FQGTGA. V lost 2 bases, J lost 3 bases, and 8 bases lay in between. The DNA of the CDR3 is TGTGCCAGCAGCTTATACGGGAACTACGAGCAGTACTTC. Protein product: CASSLYGNYEQYF.

V gene TRBV30 combines with J gene TRBJ2-1, with unresolved D. The ends were cut back, 3 bases at V and 0 bases at J, with 6 bases in the middle. CDR1 is GTSNPN and CDR2 is SVGIG in the germline V gene (reference sequence). This CDR3 spans 13 amino acids. The CDR3 DNA reads TGTGCCTGGAGCAGCAGCTCCTACAATGAGCAGTTCTTC. It codes for CAWSSSSYNEQFF.